Following are 5 T cell receptor beta chains from one sample sequenced in a study of human T cells and chemical hapten exposure. The time point is: patch test 2, 6 weeks after DPC sensitization. This sample's treatment: therapeutic diphenylcyclopropenone sensitization with weekly scalp DPC. TCRdb ran MiXCR on the RACE reads and lists one entry per CDR3 protein. The sample has about 78,000 distinct CDR3 sequences; about 8% are singletons. Sequencing used whole blood, obtained in connection with sensitization to the hapten diphenylcyclopropenone (DPC). These receptors all come from a woman in her 50s with alopecia areata. Some clones in this sample may be carry-over from other donors' samples.

The rearrangement joins TRBV7-8 to TRBJ2-7, with D perhaps TRBD1 or TRBD2 (5 bases each). V was shortened by 5 bases and J by 2 bases, with 13 bases between the two germline ends. Per the germline V gene, CDR1 is SGHVS and CDR2 is FQNEAQ. This CDR3 comprises 14 residues. In DNA, the CDR3 is TGTGCCAGCAGCACCAGTCTGGGACCCTACGAGCAGTACTTC. Translation: CASSTSLGPYEQYF.

The J gene is TRBJ2-7, the V gene TRBV7-2; perhaps D is TRBD1 or TRBD2 (5 bases each). Trimming took 4 bases from V and 6 from J, leaving 13 bases between them. Germline V gene data show CDR1 as SGHTA and CDR2 as FQGNSA. The CDR3 has 13 amino acids. CDR3 DNA: TGTGCCAGCAGCTACACCGGGACCCCCGAGCAGTACTTC. The encoded protein is CASSYTGTPEQYF.

The chain employs TRBV20-1 and TRBJ2-6, with 8 bases matching TRBD1. Trimming at V came to 4 bases and at J to 2 bases, leaving 4 bases not matched to a gene. Per germline, CDR1 DFQATT and CDR2 SNEGSKA (reference sequence). The CDR3 sequence is 15 residues long. For the CDR3, the DNA is TGCAGTGCTATTACAGGGGGTACTGGGGCCAACGTCCTGACTTTC. Its protein is CSAITGGTGANVLTF.

Many counts were recorded for this clonotype. The CDR3 DNA reads as TGTGCCAGCAGATTTACGACGGGGACTAACTATGGCTACACCTTC. Its protein is CASRFTTGTNYGYTF. The chain has TRBV12-3 or TRBV12-4 and TRBJ1-2; D gene uncertain. V was cut by 6 bases and J by 0 bases, with 14 bases left in between. The CDR3 is 15 amino acids.

This clonotype was seen more than once but under ten times. The J gene is TRBJ1-1, the V gene TRBV13, with 8 bases identical to TRBD1. CDR1 and CDR2 from the germline V gene are PRHDT and FYEKMQ (reference sequence). CDR3 length: 13 residues. J gave up 6 bases and V 5 bases, and 5 bases lay outside the gene matches. The chain's CDR3 is CASSAGGQAEAFF. DNA for the CDR3: TGTGCCAGCAGCGCGGGGGGACAGGCTGAAGCTTTCTTT.